In this sample, the clone carrying this T cell receptor (beta chain) turned up many times. Its matching antigen is unknown. The length of the CDR3 is 12 residues. V dropped 2 bases and J dropped 5 bases, with 6 bases sitting between them. CDR1 and CDR2 (germline): MNHEY, SVGEGT. Absence of ophthalmopathy within 18 months of follow-up defined stable hyperthyroidism. Additional autoimmune diseases, uncontrolled infections, pregnancy or lactation disqualified patients. The data stem from a study of Graves' ophthalmopathy and Graves' hyperthyroidism. The wider study: The authors collected peripheral blood at initial diagnosis, before any treatment. Findings and caveats of the study: Detected in blood as well were most expanded thyroid clonotypes with frequency above 0.001.

Amplification of TCR beta CDR3 regions used RNA transcripts. In the first round, RT-PCR was carried out with HTBI primers, and a multiplex PCR formed the second round. TCRdb used MiXCR to reprocess the multiplex PCR reads, holding one entry per CDR3 protein. Among around 400,000 distinct CDR3 sequences, approximately 21% were seen once, and the ten largest hold under 3.5%. The sample comprised peripheral blood. The V gene is TRBV6-2 or TRBV6-3, the J gene TRBJ2-5; D not certain. The receptor comes from a woman under 30 with stable Graves' hyperthyroidism. The CDR3 loop reads CASSYIWETQYF. CDR3 in DNA: TGTGCCAGCAGTTACATCTGGGAGACCCAGTACTTC.